These T cell receptor beta chains were read from a single sample in a study of blood T cell repertoires in COVID-19. Sequencing was performed with immunoSEQ multiplex PCR; in TCRdb, only in-frame clones are kept and a portion is missing. The repertoire holds 250,000 to 350,000 clones, 85% to 90% seen once, with 5.5% to 8% in the top ten. Material for sequencing was peripheral blood. The source is a woman aged 50 to 60 with COVID-19, enrolled during active disease. The CDR3 runs from the conserved cysteine through the conserved F or W. A D gene is named only where the DNA matches it firmly. A row's size may be missing; if present it is once, few, many or a size class.

j_call,v_call,clone_size,d_call,cdr3_nt,cdr3_aa
TRBJ2-7,TRBV18,few,TRBD2,TGTGCCAGCTCCGGGACTAGCGCCGATTTGAGCTCCTACGAGCAGTACTTC,CASSGTSADLSSYEQYF
TRBJ2-3,TRBV5-1,-,TRBD2,TGCGCCAGCAGCGACCCCGCTAGCGGCGATACGCAGTATTTT,CASSDPASGDTQYF
TRBJ1-5,TRBV6-5,few,TRBD1,TGTGCCTCCTGTAACACGGGACAGATCAATCAGCCCCAGCATTTT,CASCNTGQINQPQHF
TRBJ2-3,TRBV7-6,-,TRBD1,TGTGCCAGCAGCCCGATGACAGGGTTCAGCACAGATACGCAGTATTTT,CASSPMTGFSTDTQYF
TRBJ2-7,TRBV4-1,-,TRBD1,TGCGCCAGCAGCCTCACCGGGACAGGGAGCTCCTACGAGCAGTACTTC,CASSLTGTGSSYEQYF
TRBJ1-1,TRBV18,-,-,TGTGCCAGCTCGACCGGGGTAAACACTGAAGCTTTCTTT,CASSTGVNTEAFF
TRBJ1-4,TRBV24-1,-,TRBD1,TGTGCCACCAGTGACCCGACAGGGGGGGATGAAAAACTGTTTTTT,CATSDPTGGDEKLFF
TRBJ1-5,TRBV5-4,-,-,TGTGCCAGCAGCTTGGTGGGAGTGAATCAGCCCCAGCATTTT,CASSLVGVNQPQHF
TRBJ1-5,TRBV7-8,-,TRBD1,TGTGCCAGCAGCCGAGGGACAGCAGATAGCAATCAGCCCCAGCATTTT,CASSRGTADSNQPQHF
TRBJ1-4,TRBV5-1,-,TRBD1,TGCGCCAGCAGCTTCACCGGGACAGGCAATACTTATGAAAAACTGTTTTTT,CASSFTGTGNTYEKLFF
TRBJ1-1,TRBV18,-,-,TGTGCCAGCTCATCTCGGGTCTCGAACACTGAAGCTTTCTTT,CASSSRVSNTEAFF
TRBJ2-3,TRBV10-3,-,-,TGTGCCATCAGTAGAGGAGCAGATACGCAGTATTTT,CAISRGADTQYF
TRBJ1-1,TRBV2,medium-sized,-,TGTGCCAGCAGTATTGGCGAAGCTTTCTTT,CASSIGEAFF
TRBJ2-2,TRBV30,-,TRBD2,TGTGCCTTGGGACTAGCGGGAGCCGGGGAGCTGTTTTTT,CALGLAGAGELFF
TRBJ1-6,TRBV4-1,-,-,TGCGCCAGCAGCCAAGACCCCGGGAGGAGTACCTATAATTCACCCCTCCACTTT,CASSQDPGRSTYNSPLHF
TRBJ1-4,TRBV5-1,-,TRBD1,TGCGCCAGCAGCCCGGGGACAGGGGCCGGTGAAAAACTGTTTTTT,CASSPGTGAGEKLFF
TRBJ1-5,TRBV4-3,once,TRBD1,TGCGCCAGCAGCCTACGACAGGGGGCAAATCAGCCCCAGCATTTT,CASSLRQGANQPQHF
TRBJ1-5,TRBV30,-,-,TGTGCCTGGAATAACAGGGTGGGACAGCCCCAGCATTTT,CAWNNRVGQPQHF
TRBJ2-3,TRBV19,-,-,TGTGCCAGTAGTATCGACAGGGAGGGCACAGATACGCAGTATTTT,CASSIDREGTDTQYF
TRBJ1-2,TRBV30,-,-,TGTGCCTGGAGCGACAGGAGACACTATGGCTACACCTTC,CAWSDRRHYGYTF
TRBJ2-2,TRBV7-7,-,TRBD2,TGTGCTAGCAGCCAAAGGGGGACTAGCGGTTCCGGGGAGCTGTTTTTT,CASSQRGTSGSGELFF
TRBJ2-5,TRBV9,-,TRBD1,TGTGCCAGCTCCGTGGGCGACAGGGGGAAAGAGACCCAGTACTTC,CASSVGDRGKETQYF
TRBJ2-3,TRBV3-1/TRBV3-2,-,-,TGTGCCAGCAGCCAAGATAATGCTCCCCGGGGTACGCAGTATTTT,CASSQDNAPRGTQYF
TRBJ1-5,TRBV3-1/TRBV3-2,many,-,TGTGCCAGCAGCCAAGTTTTAGACAATCAGCCCCAGCATTTT,CASSQVLDNQPQHF
TRBJ2-1,TRBV5-1,-,TRBD2,TGCGCCAGCAGCTTACGACTAGCGGGAGGTTCACCCCTTTACAATGAGCAGTTCTTC,CASSLRLAGGSPLYNEQFF
TRBJ1-1,TRBV12-5,-,-,TGTGCTAGTGGTTTCCGGGAGGACACTGAAGCTTTCTTT,CASGFREDTEAFF
TRBJ2-1,TRBV6-5,-,-,TGTGCCAGCAGTTACAACGGGGACTCCTACAATGAGCAGTTCTTC,CASSYNGDSYNEQFF
TRBJ1-2,TRBV7-9,-,-,TGTGCCAGCAGCCTGGGGGGGCAGGAAGCTAACTATGGCTACACCTTC,CASSLGGQEANYGYTF
TRBJ1-2,TRBV9,-,-,TGTGCCAGCAGCGTCCGGGACACCGCTTACTCTAACTATGGCTACACCTTC,CASSVRDTAYSNYGYTF
TRBJ2-1,TRBV9,once,TRBD2,TGTGCCAGCAGCGTAGGCGGGAGGTTTGATGAGCAGTTCTTC,CASSVGGRFDEQFF
TRBJ1-1,TRBV12-3/TRBV12-4,-,TRBD1,TGTGCCAGCAGTGACAGGGGGCTGGACGAAGCTTTCTTT,CASSDRGLDEAFF